This T cell receptor (beta chain) was captured in a study of shared clonotypes between healthy human individuals. This clone was counted only a few times. CDR3 size: 8 residues. The germline CDR1 and CDR2 sequences are WNHNN and SYGVQD (reference sequence). The donor population consisted of healthy HIV-negative adults with no recent acute infections or vaccinations. Assay used: immunoSEQ multiplex PCR; TCRdb lists only in-frame clones, some missing. The sample records 490,000 or so clones, 75% to 85% being singletons. V usage is TRBV10-1 and J usage is TRBJ2-7, with D tentatively TRBD1 (6 bases). The sequenced sample was PBMCs. The clonotype originates from a woman aged 40 to 50 in good health. Some clones in this sample may be carry-over from other donors' samples. CDR3 loop: CASPRGTV. The CDR3 DNA reads TGCGCCAGTCCCAGGGGAACGGTC.